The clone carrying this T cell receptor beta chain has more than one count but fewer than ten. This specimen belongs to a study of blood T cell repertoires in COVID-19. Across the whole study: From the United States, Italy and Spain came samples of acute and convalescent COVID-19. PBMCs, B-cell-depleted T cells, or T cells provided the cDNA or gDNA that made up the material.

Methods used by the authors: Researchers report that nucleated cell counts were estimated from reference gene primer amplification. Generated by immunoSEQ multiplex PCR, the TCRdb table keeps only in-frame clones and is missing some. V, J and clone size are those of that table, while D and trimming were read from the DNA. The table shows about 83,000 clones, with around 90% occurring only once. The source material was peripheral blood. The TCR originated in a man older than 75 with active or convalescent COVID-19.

The CDR3 DNA follows: TGCGCCAGCAGCCAAGCTGGGGGCGGCCTACGGGAGACCCAGTACTTC. Translating it yields CASSQAGGGLRETQYF. The chain combines TRBV4-1 with TRBJ2-5; possible D gene TRBD1, 6 bases. With 1 base removed from V and 5 bases from J, the gap between germline ends came to 17 bases. This CDR3 region has 16 residues. CDR1 and CDR2 (germline): MGHRA, YSYEKL.